The 26 T cell receptor beta chains below come from one sample, sequenced in a study of blood T cell repertoires in COVID-19. Some clones are missing from TCRdb's copy, which holds only in-frame ones; the method was immunoSEQ multiplex PCR. Of 400,000 to 550,000 clones in the sample, about 89% were seen once. Input material: peripheral blood. The receptor source for this set is a woman aged 30 to 39 with acute or convalescent COVID-19.

V usage is TRBV2 and J usage is TRBJ2-1; 8 bases fit TRBD1. V shed 6 bases and J 4 bases; nucleotides not matched to a gene: 11. CDR1 is SNHLY and CDR2 is FYNNEI in the germline V gene. The CDR3 runs 16 residues. Here the CDR3 DNA reads TGTGCCAGCAGGGGGGACAGGCGGGAAGGTTACAATGAGCAGTTCTTC. It specifies CASRGDRREGYNEQFF. Drawing the rest from reference TRBV2 and TRBJ2-1, the complete variable domain is EPEVTQTPSHQVTQMGQEVILRCVPISNHLYFYWYRQILGQKVEFLVSFYNNEISEKSEIFDDQFSVERPDGSNFTLKIRSTKLEDSAMYFCASRGDRREGYNEQFFGPGTRLTVL.

This chain connects TRBV5-1 to TRBJ2-5, with TRBD1 matching over 12 bases. The length of the CDR3 is 15 residues. Germline CDR1 is SGHRS and CDR2 is YFSETQ. V lost 4 bases and J lost 4; bases outside the gene matches: 5. The CDR3 spells CASSEGTGGVETQYF. CDR3 in DNA: TGCGCCAGCAGCGAAGGGACAGGGGGCGTAGAGACCCAGTACTTC.

This clone occurred a few times. The rearrangement links TRBV18 to TRBJ2-2; D remains unclear. From germline, CDR1 is KGHSH and CDR2 LQKENI. V was pared by 6 bases and J by 0 bases, with 14 bases between. The CDR3 sequence is 16 residues long. The CDR3 DNA is TGTGCCAGCTCGCTCCTGGCGGCGTCGAACACCGGGGAGCTGTTTTTT. It translates to CASSLLAASNTGELFF.

The rearrangement uses TRBV7-8 and TRBJ2-2, with TRBD2 matching over 14 bases. The CDR3 runs 19 residues. Germline lookup yields CDR1 SGHVS and CDR2 FQNEAQ. After removal of 4 bases from V and 2 bases from J, the junction contained 9 bases not matched to a gene. The CDR3 region is CASSSTTSGGAPNTGELFF. The CDR3 DNA follows: TGTGCCAGCAGCTCGACGACTAGCGGGGGGGCCCCCAACACCGGGGAGCTGTTTTTT.

This clone was detected only once. The chain uses TRBV6-5 and TRBJ1-2; no definite D call. CDR3 length equals 14 residues. Germline-derived CDR1 and CDR2 are MNHEY and SVGAGI. V gave up 6 bases and J gave up 0 bases, with 11 bases separating them. The CDR3 nucleotides read TGTGCCAGCAGCCCCCCTACTACTAACTATGGCTACACCTTC. Residues: CASSPPTTNYGYTF.

CDR3 sequence: CASSPPGQGKQTQYF. For the CDR3, the DNA is TGTGCCAGCAGTCCCCCCGGACAGGGTAAACAGACCCAGTACTTC. This chain connects TRBV28 to TRBJ2-5; 8 bases line up with TRBD1. From germline, CDR1 is MDHEN and CDR2 SYDVKM. This CDR3 is built from 15 residues. The J segment lost 6 bases and the V segment lost 5 bases, leaving 11 bases of the junction unmatched.

The chain combines TRBV2 with TRBJ2-5; TRBD2 matches 12 bases. There are 14 residues in the CDR3. The J segment lost 6 bases and the V segment lost 5 bases, leaving 4 bases of the junction unmatched. The germline gives CDR1 SNHLY, CDR2 FYNNEI. For the CDR3, the DNA is TGTGCCAGCAGTTGGACTAGCGGGGTGAAGACCCAGTACTTC. Protein: CASSWTSGVKTQYF.

CDR3 region: CASSLVAGVGQPQHF. Written as DNA, the CDR3 is TGTGCCAGCAGCTTGGTAGCCGGGGTAGGGCAGCCCCAGCATTTT. The rearrangement joins TRBV5-8 to TRBJ1-5, with D unclear. This CDR3 has 15 amino acids. CDR1 is SGHTS and CDR2 is YDEGEE in the germline V gene. V was trimmed by 0 bases and J by 7 bases, leaving 14 bases between them.

The V gene is TRBV2, the J gene TRBJ1-2; D gene ambiguous. CDR1 SNHLY and CDR2 FYNNEI come from the germline V gene. This CDR3 has 12 amino acids. Trimming stripped 2 bases from V and 2 bases from J, with 3 bases between. CDR3 DNA sequence: TGTGCCAGCAGTGAACTAAACTATGGCTACACCTTC. Encoded protein: CASSELNYGYTF.

The chain combines TRBV28 with TRBJ1-5; no definite D call. Trimming stripped 3 bases from V and 6 bases from J, with 6 bases between. CDR3 size: 12 residues. Germline loops: CDR1 MDHEN, CDR2 SYDVKM. The CDR3 reads CASSFGVQPQHF. CDR3 sequence (DNA): TGTGCCAGCAGTTTCGGTGTTCAGCCCCAGCATTTT. Complete variable domain (other parts from reference TRBV28 and TRBJ1-5): DVKVTQSSRYLVKRTGEKVFLECVQDMDHENMFWYRQDPGLGLRLIYFSYDVKMKEKGDIPEGYSVSREKKERFSLILESASTNQTSMYLCASSFGVQPQHFGDGTRLSIL.

This clone showed up just a few times. The chain couples TRBV6-5 to TRBJ2-5; a weak D match, TRBD1 (6 bases). The CDR3 is made up of 13 amino acids. V was pared by 5 bases and J by 4 bases, with 11 bases between. CDR1 MNHEY and CDR2 SVGAGI come from the germline V gene. CDR3: CASSRTVGETQYF. As DNA, the CDR3 is TGTGCCAGCAGTAGGACAGTGGGAGAGACCCAGTACTTC.

The chain has TRBV7-3 and TRBJ2-3; maybe TRBD1 (6 bases). Trimming shortened V by 1 base and J by 4 bases, and 12 bases separated the two germline ends. CDR1 is SGHTA, CDR2 FQGTGA, per germline. The CDR3 contains 15 residues. The DNA of the CDR3 is TGTGCCAGCAGCTTAATGGGGGCCCGATCAGATACGCAGTATTTT. It yields the protein CASSLMGARSDTQYF.

This clone was seen more than once but under ten times. The rearrangement joins TRBV20-1 to TRBJ1-2; 8 bases align to TRBD1. The trim removed 5 bases at V and 7 bases at J, leaving 3 bases unmatched. The CDR3 contains 11 residues. Germline V CDR1 and CDR2: DFQATT, SNEGSKA (reference sequence). CDR3 DNA: TGCAGTGCTGATACAGGGGGTGGCTACACCTTC. Amino acids: CSADTGGGYTF.

The gene calls are TRBV28 and TRBJ1-5; D remains ambiguous. The CDR3 totals 13 residues. Germline V gene lookup returns CDR1 MDHEN and CDR2 SYDVKM. Trimming took 4 bases from V and 5 from J, leaving 9 bases between them. Here the CDR3 reads CASSYRQDQPQHF. CDR3 in DNA: TGTGCCAGCAGTTACCGGCAGGATCAGCCCCAGCATTTT.

This clone was observed a single time. DNA for the CDR3: TGTGCCAGCGCAGACAGGGGGGCGGCTTTCTTT. Translated, it gives CASADRGAAFF. This sequence joins TRBV6-5 and TRBJ1-1; 9 nucleotides agree with TRBD1. The germline gives CDR1 MNHEY, CDR2 SVGAGI. The CDR3 length is 11 residues. Trimming removed 8 bases from V and 11 bases from J; junction bases left unmatched: 6.

This chain links TRBV18 with TRBJ2-2, with D possibly being TRBD2 (5 bases). Germline V gene data show CDR1 as KGHSH and CDR2 as LQKENI. The CDR3 spans 14 residues. V shed 6 bases and J shed 1 base, with 9 bases lying between them. The CDR3 coding sequence is TGTGCCAGCTCCGCGGGTTGGAACACCGGGGAGCTGTTTTTT. Translating it yields CASSAGWNTGELFF.

V gene TRBV11-3 combines with J gene TRBJ2-2, with 8 positions matching TRBD1. V lost 5 bases, J lost 5 bases, and 7 bases stayed unmatched. Looked up from germline, CDR1 is SGHNT and CDR2 is YENEEA. This CDR3 contains 15 residues. Written as DNA, the CDR3 is TGTGCCAGCAGCCTCTCCACAGGGGGGACCGGGGAGCTGTTTTTT. It yields the protein CASSLSTGGTGELFF.

The rearrangement uses TRBV6-1 and TRBJ2-1; D not certain. CDR1 is MNHNS, CDR2 SASEGT, per germline. This CDR3 has 15 amino acids. V was pared by 1 base and J by 4 bases, with 11 bases between. CDR3 region: CASSEEGTDYNEQFF. The CDR3 DNA reads as TGTGCCAGCAGTGAAGAAGGCACAGATTACAATGAGCAGTTCTTC.

To note about this clone: This CDR3 is also generated by other DNA sequences in the sample. V gene TRBV9 combines with J gene TRBJ2-7, with TRBD2 matching 7 bases. Losses at the gene ends were 4 bases for V and 4 bases for J; bases not matched to a gene: 2. This CDR3 region has 12 residues. The germline CDR1 and CDR2 sequences are SGDLS and YYNGEE. CDR3 nucleotide sequence: TGTGCCAGCAGCCCGGGGGGATACGAGCAGTACTTC. Protein sequence: CASSPGGYEQYF.

V usage is TRBV6-5 and J usage is TRBJ1-5; D is unresolved. This CDR3 contains 13 residues. V was trimmed by 4 bases and J by 4 bases, leaving 8 bases between them. Germline-derived CDR1 and CDR2 are MNHEY and SVGAGI. CDR3: CASSLGQNQPQHF. CDR3 coding DNA: TGTGCCAGCAGTTTGGGCCAGAATCAGCCCCAGCATTTT.

The genes are TRBV27 and TRBJ1-1; D possibly corresponds to TRBD1 (5 bases). Trimming took off 5 bases at V and 5 bases at J, with 24 bases between the two ends. Germline V gene sequence: CDR1 MNHEY, CDR2 SMNVEV (reference sequence). This CDR3 has 17 residues. Written as DNA, the CDR3 is TGTGCCAGCAGTCTTATACGCCCCCGGGAGGAGGGGACTGAAGCTTTCTTT. The encoded protein is CASSLIRPREEGTEAFF.

The chain couples TRBV6-1 to TRBJ2-5; possibly TRBD1 for D (6 bases). The CDR3 contains 16 residues. Looked up from germline, CDR1 is MNHNS and CDR2 is SASEGT. V was pared by 3 bases and J by 3 bases, with 17 bases between. The CDR3 region is CASSEYGWGPEETQYF. DNA for the CDR3: TGTGCCAGCAGTGAGTACGGGTGGGGGCCGGAAGAGACCCAGTACTTC.

CDR3 DNA: TGCGCCAGCAACATCAAAACTACCGGGACAGGGGTCCGGGGAGAGACCCAGTACTTC. Encoded protein: CASNIKTTGTGVRGETQYF. This sequence joins TRBV5-1 and TRBJ2-5, with 10 nucleotides matching TRBD1. V lost 6 bases and J lost 4; bases outside the gene matches: 21. From germline, CDR1 is SGHRS and CDR2 YFSETQ. The CDR3 covers 19 residues.

The sample holds one count of this clone. This chain uses TRBV19 with TRBJ1-1; no firm D call. This CDR3 is 13 amino acids long. V was trimmed by 5 bases and J by 5 bases, leaving 12 bases between them. The V gene's germline CDR1 is LNHDA and CDR2 SQIVND (reference sequence). CDR3 sequence reads: CASSVQKRTEAFF. CDR3 nucleotide sequence: TGTGCCAGTAGTGTTCAAAAGAGAACTGAAGCTTTCTTT.

This clone was seen just once. The chain carries TRBV12-3 or TRBV12-4 and TRBJ1-6; 9 bases align to TRBD1. V lost 6 bases, J lost 10 bases, and 4 bases stayed unmatched. This CDR3 is 13 amino acids long. CDR3 in DNA: TGTGCCAGCAGACAGGGGGCACAATCACCCCTCCACTTT. This encodes CASRQGAQSPLHF.

V usage is TRBV9 and J usage is TRBJ2-3, with D possibly matching TRBD1 (5 bases). The CDR3 totals 13 residues. V was trimmed by 4 bases and J by 14 bases, leaving 20 bases between them. CDR1 is SGDLS, CDR2 YYNGEE, per germline. Written as DNA, the CDR3 is TGTGCCAGCAGCCATTTCAGTGGGCAGGGCCTGTATTTT. This sequence encodes CASSHFSGQGLYF.